This T cell receptor beta chain was observed in a study of blood T cell repertoires in COVID-19. Germline CDR1 is SNHLY and CDR2 is FYNNEI. This CDR3 comprises 17 residues. J lost 7 bases, V lost 7 bases, and 15 bases had no gene match. Per the original data handling: Estimation of nucleated cell counts relied on the amplification of reference gene primers. Measured with immunoSEQ multiplex PCR; TCRdb has only the in-frame clones, and not every one. The V and J calls and clone size were taken over from that table, and D and trimming were inferred from the DNA. The sample shows about 210,000 clones, approximately 86% of them seen only once.

The TCR was taken from a man aged 40-50 years with acute or convalescent COVID-19. The sequenced material came from peripheral blood. The chain recombines TRBV2 with TRBJ2-2, with 10 bases aligning to TRBD2. CDR3 loop: CASKDPSGGAFNGELFF. The DNA of the CDR3 is TGTGCCAGCAAAGACCCCAGCGGGGGGGCCTTTAACGGGGAGCTGTTTTTT.